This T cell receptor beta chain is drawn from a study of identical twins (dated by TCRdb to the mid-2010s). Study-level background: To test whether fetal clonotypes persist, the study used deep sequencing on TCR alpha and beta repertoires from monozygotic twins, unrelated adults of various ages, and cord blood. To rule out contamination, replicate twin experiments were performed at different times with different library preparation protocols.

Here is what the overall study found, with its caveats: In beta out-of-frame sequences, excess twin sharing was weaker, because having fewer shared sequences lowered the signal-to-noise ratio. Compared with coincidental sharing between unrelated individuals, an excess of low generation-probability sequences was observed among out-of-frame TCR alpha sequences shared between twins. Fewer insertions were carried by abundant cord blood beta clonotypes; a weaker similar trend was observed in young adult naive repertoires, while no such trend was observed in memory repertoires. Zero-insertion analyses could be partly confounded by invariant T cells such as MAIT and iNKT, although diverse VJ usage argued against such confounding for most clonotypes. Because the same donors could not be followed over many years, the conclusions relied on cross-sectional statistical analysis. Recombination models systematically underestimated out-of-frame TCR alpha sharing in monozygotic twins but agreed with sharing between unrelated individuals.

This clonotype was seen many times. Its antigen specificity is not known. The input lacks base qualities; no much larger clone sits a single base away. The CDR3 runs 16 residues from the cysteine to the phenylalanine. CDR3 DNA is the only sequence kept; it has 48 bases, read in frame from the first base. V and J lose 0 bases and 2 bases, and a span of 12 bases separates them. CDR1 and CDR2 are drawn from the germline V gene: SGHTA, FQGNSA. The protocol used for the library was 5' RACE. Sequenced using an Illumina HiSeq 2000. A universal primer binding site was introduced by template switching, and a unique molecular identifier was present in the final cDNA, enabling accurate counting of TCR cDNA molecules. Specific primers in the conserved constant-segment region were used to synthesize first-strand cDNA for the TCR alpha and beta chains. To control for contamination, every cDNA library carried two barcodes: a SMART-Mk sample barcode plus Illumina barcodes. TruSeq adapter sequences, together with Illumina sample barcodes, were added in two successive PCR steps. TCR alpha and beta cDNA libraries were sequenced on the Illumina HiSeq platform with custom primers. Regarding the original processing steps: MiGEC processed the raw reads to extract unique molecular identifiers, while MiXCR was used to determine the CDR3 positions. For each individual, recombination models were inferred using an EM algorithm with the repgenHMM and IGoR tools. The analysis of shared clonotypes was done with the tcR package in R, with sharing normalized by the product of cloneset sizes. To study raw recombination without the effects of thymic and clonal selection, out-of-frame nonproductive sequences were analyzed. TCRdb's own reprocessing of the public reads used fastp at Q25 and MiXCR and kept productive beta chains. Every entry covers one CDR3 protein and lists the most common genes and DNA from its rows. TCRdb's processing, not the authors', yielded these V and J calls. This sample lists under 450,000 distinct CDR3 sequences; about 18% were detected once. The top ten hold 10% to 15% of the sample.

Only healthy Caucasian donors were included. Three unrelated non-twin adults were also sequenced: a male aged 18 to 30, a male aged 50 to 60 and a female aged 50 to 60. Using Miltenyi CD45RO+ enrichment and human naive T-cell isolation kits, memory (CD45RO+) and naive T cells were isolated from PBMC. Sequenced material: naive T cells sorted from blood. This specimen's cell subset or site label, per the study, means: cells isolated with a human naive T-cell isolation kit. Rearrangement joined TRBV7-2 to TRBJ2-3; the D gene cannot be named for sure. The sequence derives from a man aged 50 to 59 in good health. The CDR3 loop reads CASSLAGRGNTDTQYF. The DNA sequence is TGTGCCAGCAGCTTAGCGGGCAGAGGCAACACAGATACGCAGTATTTT.